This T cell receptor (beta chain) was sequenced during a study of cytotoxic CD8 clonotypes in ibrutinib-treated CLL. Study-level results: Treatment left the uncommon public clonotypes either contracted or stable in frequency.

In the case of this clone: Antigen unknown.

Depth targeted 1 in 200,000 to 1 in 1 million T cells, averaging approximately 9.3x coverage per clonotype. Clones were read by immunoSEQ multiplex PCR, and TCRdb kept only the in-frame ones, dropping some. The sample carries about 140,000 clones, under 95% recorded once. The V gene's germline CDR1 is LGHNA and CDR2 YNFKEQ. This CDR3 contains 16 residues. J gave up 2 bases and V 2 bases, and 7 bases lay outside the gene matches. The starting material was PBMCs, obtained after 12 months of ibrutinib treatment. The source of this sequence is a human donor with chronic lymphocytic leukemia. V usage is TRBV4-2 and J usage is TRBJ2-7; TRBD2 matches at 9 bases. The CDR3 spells CASSQLAGVSAYEQYF. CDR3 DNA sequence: TGTGCCAGCAGCCAATTAGCGGGAGTATCGGCCTACGAGCAGTACTTC.